This TCR beta chain came from a study of monozygotic twins with inflammatory bowel disease. Germline lookup yields CDR1 MGHRA and CDR2 YSYEKL. CDR3 length: 16 residues. The study subjected TCRalpha and TCRbeta cDNA to two nested PCRs of approximately 16 and 9 cycles. One entry per CDR3 protein, without DNA, is what TCRdb gives after re-calling the 5' RACE reads. This sample contains over 200,000 distinct CDR3 sequences. This rearrangement joins TRBV4-1 to TRBJ2-2. Sequenced sample: blood. The TCR sequence derives from a human donor with ulcerative colitis or Crohn's disease, or a healthy co-twin of an affected twin (not recorded which). The CDR3 region is CASSQDSQLNTGELFF.